These T cell receptor beta chains were read from a single sample in a study of blood T cell repertoires in COVID-19. Assay used: immunoSEQ multiplex PCR; TCRdb lists only in-frame clones, some missing. The sample shows about 81,000 clones, around 91% of them seen only once. Sequenced material: peripheral blood. The origin of the receptors is a man between 65 and 85 years old with active or convalescent COVID-19. Each CDR3 is given with its conserved first and last residue. D genes are given only for firm matches. Rows give clone size only sometimes, using once, few, many, or a class for an expanded clone.

D gene: TRBD1; V gene: TRBV5-1; clone size: NA; J gene: TRBJ1-1; CDR3 protein: CASSRTGGDYGTEAFF; CDR3 DNA: TGCGCCAGCAGCCGAACAGGGGGCGATTATGGCACTGAAGCTTTCTTT
D gene: TRBD2; V gene: TRBV5-1; clone size: NA; J gene: TRBJ2-1; CDR3 protein: CASSPGAGGRNEQFF; CDR3 DNA: TGCGCCAGCAGCCCGGGGGCGGGGGGGCGGAATGAGCAGTTCTTC
D gene: NA; V gene: TRBV5-8; clone size: NA; J gene: TRBJ2-7; CDR3 protein: CASSNTPREQYF; CDR3 DNA: TGTGCCAGCAGCAATACCCCGCGGGAGCAGTACTTC
D gene: NA; V gene: TRBV4-3; clone size: NA; J gene: TRBJ1-1; CDR3 protein: CASSQGAGVNTEAFF; CDR3 DNA: TGCGCCAGCAGCCAAGGGGCAGGGGTGAACACTGAAGCTTTCTTT
D gene: NA; V gene: TRBV2; clone size: NA; J gene: TRBJ1-5; CDR3 protein: CASSLESGNQPQHF; CDR3 DNA: TGTGCCAGCAGCCTAGAGTCTGGGAATCAGCCCCAGCATTTT
D gene: NA; V gene: TRBV20-1; clone size: NA; J gene: TRBJ1-4; CDR3 protein: CSGLRSEKLFF; CDR3 DNA: TGCAGTGGTCTTCGTTCTGAAAAACTGTTTTTT
D gene: TRBD1; V gene: TRBV2; clone size: NA; J gene: TRBJ2-2; CDR3 protein: CASSRGQGTGELFF; CDR3 DNA: TGTGCCAGCAGTCGGGGACAGGGCACCGGGGAGCTGTTTTTT
D gene: NA; V gene: TRBV5-6; clone size: NA; J gene: TRBJ2-1; CDR3 protein: CASSLGDSYNEQFF; CDR3 DNA: TGTGCCAGCAGCTTGGGCGACAGCTACAATGAGCAGTTCTTC
D gene: NA; V gene: TRBV7-2; clone size: NA; J gene: TRBJ1-2; CDR3 protein: CASSITANYGYTF; CDR3 DNA: TGTGCCAGCAGCATAACAGCTAACTATGGCTACACCTTC
D gene: NA; V gene: TRBV30; clone size: NA; J gene: TRBJ1-2; CDR3 protein: CAWGRGGAYYGYTF; CDR3 DNA: TGTGCCTGGGGTAGGGGGGGCGCTTACTATGGCTACACCTTC
D gene: TRBD2; V gene: TRBV4-2; clone size: once; J gene: TRBJ2-7; CDR3 protein: CASSQDYASGDYEQYF; CDR3 DNA: TGTGCCAGCAGCCAAGATTACGCTAGCGGGGACTACGAGCAGTACTTC
D gene: NA; V gene: TRBV5-5; clone size: NA; J gene: TRBJ2-7; CDR3 protein: CASSLVWGGNYEQYF; CDR3 DNA: TGTGCCAGCAGCTTGGTATGGGGCGGGAATTACGAGCAGTACTTC
D gene: NA; V gene: TRBV12-3/TRBV12-4; clone size: once; J gene: TRBJ2-1; CDR3 protein: CASSHGTPQFF; CDR3 DNA: TGTGCCAGCAGCCACGGGACACCGCAGTTCTTC
D gene: TRBD1; V gene: TRBV25-1; clone size: NA; J gene: TRBJ1-2; CDR3 protein: CASKEDRGLHGYTF; CDR3 DNA: TGTGCCAGCAAAGAAGACAGGGGGCTTCATGGCTACACCTTC
D gene: NA; V gene: TRBV7-9; clone size: NA; J gene: TRBJ1-2; CDR3 protein: CASSLWAGRHHFVYTF; CDR3 DNA: TGTGCCAGCAGCTTATGGGCAGGGCGACATCACTTTGTCTACACCTTC
D gene: TRBD1; V gene: TRBV7-9; clone size: NA; J gene: TRBJ2-1; CDR3 protein: CASSHGQGRFYEQFF; CDR3 DNA: TGTGCCAGCAGTCATGGACAGGGGCGCTTCTATGAGCAGTTCTTC
D gene: NA; V gene: TRBV6-2/TRBV6-3; clone size: NA; J gene: TRBJ1-6; CDR3 protein: CASSRGSRDSPLHF; CDR3 DNA: TGTGCCAGCAGTCGGGGGTCCAGGGATTCACCCCTCCACTTT
D gene: NA; V gene: TRBV4-1; clone size: NA; J gene: TRBJ1-5; CDR3 protein: CASSQVQVSNQPQHF; CDR3 DNA: TGCGCCAGCAGCCAAGTCCAGGTTAGCAATCAGCCCCAGCATTTT
D gene: NA; V gene: TRBV5-4; clone size: few; J gene: TRBJ1-1; CDR3 protein: CASSSPEGRLNTEAFF; CDR3 DNA: TGTGCCAGCAGCTCCCCCGAGGGTCGGCTGAACACTGAAGCTTTCTTT
D gene: NA; V gene: TRBV7-9; clone size: NA; J gene: TRBJ1-2; CDR3 protein: CASSFGEDPNYGYTF; CDR3 DNA: TGTGCCAGCAGCTTTGGGGAGGACCCTAACTATGGCTACACCTTC
D gene: TRBD1; V gene: TRBV29-1; clone size: NA; J gene: TRBJ1-2; CDR3 protein: CSVWGQTYGGYTF; CDR3 DNA: TGCAGCGTATGGGGACAGACATATGGCGGCTACACCTTC
D gene: NA; V gene: TRBV6-5; clone size: NA; J gene: TRBJ2-7; CDR3 protein: CATQGNGLYEQYF; CDR3 DNA: TGTGCCACCCAGGGGAACGGACTCTACGAGCAGTACTTC
D gene: TRBD1; V gene: TRBV19; clone size: few; J gene: TRBJ1-5; CDR3 protein: CASSTGQGWQPQHF; CDR3 DNA: TGTGCCAGTAGTACCGGACAGGGTTGGCAGCCCCAGCATTTT
D gene: NA; V gene: TRBV25-1; clone size: NA; J gene: TRBJ2-5; CDR3 protein: CASSALQETQYF; CDR3 DNA: TGTGCCAGCAGTGCGTTACAAGAGACCCAGTACTTC
D gene: NA; V gene: TRBV5-1; clone size: NA; J gene: TRBJ2-4; CDR3 protein: CASSLNHGNIQYF; CDR3 DNA: TGCGCCAGCAGCTTGAATCACGGAAACATTCAGTACTTC
D gene: TRBD1; V gene: TRBV10-3; clone size: NA; J gene: TRBJ2-1; CDR3 protein: CATQTGYQYNEQFF; CDR3 DNA: TGTGCCACCCAGACAGGGTACCAATACAATGAGCAGTTCTTC
D gene: TRBD2; V gene: TRBV6-2/TRBV6-3; clone size: once; J gene: TRBJ2-7; CDR3 protein: CASSYSPRLAGDSYEQYF; CDR3 DNA: TGTGCCAGCAGTTATTCCCCCAGACTAGCGGGGGACTCCTACGAGCAGTACTTC
D gene: TRBD1; V gene: TRBV3-1/TRBV3-2; clone size: NA; J gene: TRBJ1-2; CDR3 protein: CASSHGRDRGNGYGYTF; CDR3 DNA: TGTGCCAGCAGCCACGGCCGGGACAGGGGAAATGGCTATGGCTACACCTTC
D gene: NA; V gene: TRBV6-5; clone size: NA; J gene: TRBJ2-5; CDR3 protein: CASSPSAGAQETQYF; CDR3 DNA: TGTGCCAGCAGTCCATCCGCGGGGGCCCAAGAGACCCAGTACTTC
D gene: NA; V gene: TRBV5-4; clone size: NA; J gene: TRBJ1-1; CDR3 protein: CASSLGTLMNTEAFF; CDR3 DNA: TGTGCCAGCAGCTTGGGGACTCTTATGAACACTGAAGCTTTCTTT
D gene: NA; V gene: TRBV5-1; clone size: NA; J gene: TRBJ2-3; CDR3 protein: CASSWLLRTSTDTQYF; CDR3 DNA: TGCGCCAGCAGCTGGCTATTGCGGACTAGCACAGATACGCAGTATTTT
D gene: NA; V gene: TRBV11-2; clone size: NA; J gene: TRBJ1-1; CDR3 protein: CASSRYGGDTEAFF; CDR3 DNA: TGTGCCAGCAGCCGCTACGGGGGAGACACTGAAGCTTTCTTT
D gene: TRBD2; V gene: TRBV20-1; clone size: NA; J gene: TRBJ2-7; CDR3 protein: CSASRSSGSGEQYF; CDR3 DNA: TGCAGTGCTAGTAGGTCTAGCGGATCCGGTGAGCAGTACTTC
D gene: NA; V gene: TRBV5-4; clone size: NA; J gene: TRBJ2-7; CDR3 protein: CASSLPGFYEQYF; CDR3 DNA: TGTGCCAGCAGCCTACCGGGTTTCTACGAGCAGTACTTC
D gene: NA; V gene: TRBV12-3/TRBV12-4; clone size: once; J gene: TRBJ1-2; CDR3 protein: CASSLDRAGGYTF; CDR3 DNA: TGTGCCAGCAGTTTAGACAGGGCTGGTGGCTACACCTTC
D gene: NA; V gene: TRBV2; clone size: once; J gene: TRBJ2-2; CDR3 protein: CASSEGGRNTGELFF; CDR3 DNA: TGTGCCAGCAGTGAAGGGGGCAGAAACACCGGGGAGCTGTTTTTT
D gene: TRBD1; V gene: TRBV5-1; clone size: NA; J gene: TRBJ1-5; CDR3 protein: CASSLGTGGGGNQPQHF; CDR3 DNA: TGCGCCAGCAGCTTGGGTACAGGGGGCGGCGGCAATCAGCCCCAGCATTTT
D gene: TRBD2; V gene: TRBV4-2; clone size: NA; J gene: TRBJ2-2; CDR3 protein: CASSQEPSGNTGELFF; CDR3 DNA: TGTGCCAGCAGCCAAGAGCCTAGCGGGAACACCGGGGAGCTGTTTTTT
D gene: NA; V gene: TRBV19; clone size: NA; J gene: TRBJ2-6; CDR3 protein: CASSIEAGSGANVLTF; CDR3 DNA: TGTGCCAGTAGTATAGAGGCAGGGTCCGGGGCCAACGTCCTGACTTTC
D gene: NA; V gene: TRBV5-6; clone size: NA; J gene: TRBJ1-4; CDR3 protein: CASSLVENEKLFF; CDR3 DNA: TGTGCCAGCAGCTTGGTAGAAAATGAAAAACTGTTTTTT
D gene: NA; V gene: TRBV19; clone size: NA; J gene: TRBJ1-1; CDR3 protein: CASSISGGNTEAFF; CDR3 DNA: TGTGCCAGTAGTATATCTGGCGGGAACACTGAAGCTTTCTTT
D gene: NA; V gene: TRBV4-3; clone size: NA; J gene: TRBJ1-4; CDR3 protein: CASSLLVGGEKLFF; CDR3 DNA: TGCGCCAGCAGCCTCCTGGTAGGGGGAGAAAAACTGTTTTTT
D gene: TRBD2; V gene: TRBV15; clone size: NA; J gene: TRBJ2-5; CDR3 protein: CATSRELAGAQGTQYF; CDR3 DNA: TGTGCCACCAGCAGAGAACTAGCGGGGGCCCAGGGGACCCAGTACTTC
D gene: TRBD1; V gene: TRBV4-1; clone size: NA; J gene: TRBJ1-4; CDR3 protein: CASSHSGQGDEKLFF; CDR3 DNA: TGCGCCAGCAGCCATTCGGGACAGGGCGATGAAAAACTGTTTTTT
D gene: TRBD1; V gene: TRBV5-6; clone size: NA; J gene: TRBJ1-2; CDR3 protein: CASSGAGTGVVYGYTF; CDR3 DNA: TGTGCCAGCAGCGGCGCCGGGACAGGGGTCGTCTATGGCTACACCTTC
D gene: TRBD2; V gene: TRBV6-5; clone size: NA; J gene: TRBJ2-5; CDR3 protein: CASSYSAGGRQETQYF; CDR3 DNA: TGTGCCAGCAGTTACTCGGCGGGGGGCCGGCAAGAGACCCAGTACTTC
D gene: NA; V gene: TRBV19; clone size: NA; J gene: TRBJ2-6; CDR3 protein: CASSIRGAYGANVLTF; CDR3 DNA: TGTGCCAGTAGTATACGCGGGGCTTACGGGGCCAACGTCCTGACTTTC
D gene: TRBD2; V gene: TRBV18; clone size: once; J gene: TRBJ2-3; CDR3 protein: CASSPPRTSGDTQYF; CDR3 DNA: TGTGCCAGCTCACCACCCAGAACTAGCGGAGATACGCAGTATTTT
D gene: NA; V gene: TRBV7-8; clone size: NA; J gene: TRBJ1-2; CDR3 protein: CASSLQGELWGYTF; CDR3 DNA: TGTGCCAGCAGCCTACAGGGAGAGCTATGGGGCTACACCTTC
D gene: TRBD2; V gene: TRBV4-3; clone size: NA; J gene: TRBJ2-4; CDR3 protein: CASSQKRGDIQYF; CDR3 DNA: TGCGCCAGCAGCCAAAAGCGGGGGGACATTCAGTACTTC
D gene: NA; V gene: TRBV11-2; clone size: NA; J gene: TRBJ1-2; CDR3 protein: CASREGRGRVSYGYTF; CDR3 DNA: TGTGCCAGCAGGGAGGGGCGAGGGCGAGTTAGCTATGGCTACACCTTC
D gene: NA; V gene: TRBV2; clone size: NA; J gene: TRBJ1-2; CDR3 protein: CASTLGLSNYGYTF; CDR3 DNA: TGTGCCAGCACCCTCGGACTTTCTAACTATGGCTACACCTTC
D gene: NA; V gene: TRBV27; clone size: NA; J gene: TRBJ2-1; CDR3 protein: CASSPWTGSSYNEQFF; CDR3 DNA: TGTGCCAGCAGTCCCTGGACGGGGAGCTCCTACAATGAGCAGTTCTTC
D gene: NA; V gene: TRBV5-6; clone size: NA; J gene: TRBJ1-1; CDR3 protein: CASSPHRVNTEAFF; CDR3 DNA: TGTGCCAGCAGCCCCCACAGAGTGAACACTGAAGCTTTCTTT
D gene: NA; V gene: TRBV20-1; clone size: NA; J gene: TRBJ1-2; CDR3 protein: CSSPRRDGYTF; CDR3 DNA: TGCAGTAGCCCCAGGCGAGATGGCTACACCTTC